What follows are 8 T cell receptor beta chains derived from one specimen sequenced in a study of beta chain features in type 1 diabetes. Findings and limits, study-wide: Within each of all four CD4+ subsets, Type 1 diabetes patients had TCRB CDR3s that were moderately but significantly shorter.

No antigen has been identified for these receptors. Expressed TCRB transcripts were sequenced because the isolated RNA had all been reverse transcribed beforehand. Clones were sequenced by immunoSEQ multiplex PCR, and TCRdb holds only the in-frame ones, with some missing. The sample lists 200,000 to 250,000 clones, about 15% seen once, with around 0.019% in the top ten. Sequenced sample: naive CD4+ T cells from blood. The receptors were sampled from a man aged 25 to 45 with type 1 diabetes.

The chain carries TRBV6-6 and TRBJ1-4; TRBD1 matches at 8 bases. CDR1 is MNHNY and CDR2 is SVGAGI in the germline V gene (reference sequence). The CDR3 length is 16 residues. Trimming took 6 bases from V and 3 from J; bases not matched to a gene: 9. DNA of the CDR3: TGTGCCAGCAGACAACATGGACAGGGTTCTAATGAAAAACTGTTTTTT. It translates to CASRQHGQGSNEKLFF.

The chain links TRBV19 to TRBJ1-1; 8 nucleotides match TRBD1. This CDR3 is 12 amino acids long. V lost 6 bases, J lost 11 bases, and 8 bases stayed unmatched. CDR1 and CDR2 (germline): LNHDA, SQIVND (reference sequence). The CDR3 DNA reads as TGTGCCAGTAGCCTGGACAGGGCTGTGGCTTTCTTT. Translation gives CASSLDRAVAFF.

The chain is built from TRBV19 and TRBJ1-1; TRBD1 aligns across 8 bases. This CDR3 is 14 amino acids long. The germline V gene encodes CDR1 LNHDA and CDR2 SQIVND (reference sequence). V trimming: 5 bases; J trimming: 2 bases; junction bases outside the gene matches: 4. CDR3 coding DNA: TGTGCCAGTAGTGAGGACAGGGCAAACACTGAAGCTTTCTTT. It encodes CASSEDRANTEAFF. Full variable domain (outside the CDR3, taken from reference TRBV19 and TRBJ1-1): DGGITQSPKYLFRKEGQNVTLSCEQNLNHDAMYWYRQDPGQGLRLIYYSQIVNDFQKGDIAEGYSVSREKKESFPLTVTSAQKNPTAFYLCASSEDRANTEAFFGQGTRLTVV.

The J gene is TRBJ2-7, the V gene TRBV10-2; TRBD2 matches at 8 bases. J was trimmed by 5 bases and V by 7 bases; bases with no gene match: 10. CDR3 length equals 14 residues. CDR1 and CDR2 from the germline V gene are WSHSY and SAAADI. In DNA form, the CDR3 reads TGCGCCAGCACCAGAGCGGGAGTAGGTCACGAGCAGTACTTC. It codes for CASTRAGVGHEQYF.

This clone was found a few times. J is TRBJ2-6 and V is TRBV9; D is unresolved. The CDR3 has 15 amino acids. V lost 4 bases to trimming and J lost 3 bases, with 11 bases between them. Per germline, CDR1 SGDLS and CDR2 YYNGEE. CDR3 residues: CASSPRPSGANVLTF. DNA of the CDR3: TGTGCCAGCAGCCCTCGGCCTAGTGGGGCCAACGTCCTGACTTTC.

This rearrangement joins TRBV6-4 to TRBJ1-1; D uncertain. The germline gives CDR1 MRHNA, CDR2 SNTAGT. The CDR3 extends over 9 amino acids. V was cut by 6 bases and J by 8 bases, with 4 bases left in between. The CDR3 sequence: CASRQEAFF. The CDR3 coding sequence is TGTGCCAGCAGACAGGAAGCTTTCTTT.

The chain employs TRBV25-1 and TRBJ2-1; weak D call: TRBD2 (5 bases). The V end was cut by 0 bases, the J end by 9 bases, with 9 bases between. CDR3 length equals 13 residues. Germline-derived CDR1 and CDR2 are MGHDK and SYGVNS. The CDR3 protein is CASSEYRDTEQFF. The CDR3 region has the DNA TGTGCCAGCAGTGAATATCGGGATACTGAGCAGTTCTTC.

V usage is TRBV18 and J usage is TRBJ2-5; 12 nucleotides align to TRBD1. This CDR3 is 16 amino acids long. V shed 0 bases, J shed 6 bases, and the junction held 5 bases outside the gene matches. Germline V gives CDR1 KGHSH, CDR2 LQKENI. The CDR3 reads CASSPPGTGGMKTQYF. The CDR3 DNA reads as TGTGCCAGCTCACCACCTGGGACAGGGGGCATGAAGACCCAGTACTTC.